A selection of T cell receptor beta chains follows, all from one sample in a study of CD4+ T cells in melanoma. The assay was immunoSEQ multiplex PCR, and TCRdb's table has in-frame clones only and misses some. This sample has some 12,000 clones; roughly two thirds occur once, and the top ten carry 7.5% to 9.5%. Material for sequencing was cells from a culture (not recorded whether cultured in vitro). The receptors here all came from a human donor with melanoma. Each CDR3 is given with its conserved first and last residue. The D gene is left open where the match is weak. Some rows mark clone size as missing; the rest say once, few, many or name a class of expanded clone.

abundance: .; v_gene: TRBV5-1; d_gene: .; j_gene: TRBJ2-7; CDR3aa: CASSLGPGGGIYEQYF; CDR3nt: TGCGCCAGCAGCTTGGGTCCAGGGGGGGGGATCTACGAGCAGTACTTC
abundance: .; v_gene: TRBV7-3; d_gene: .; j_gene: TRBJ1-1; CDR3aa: CASSLSGGMNTEAFF; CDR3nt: TGTGCCAGCAGCCTAAGCGGAGGGATGAACACTGAAGCTTTCTTT
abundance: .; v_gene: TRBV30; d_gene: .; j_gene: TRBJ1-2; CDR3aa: CAWSLDWELGRAGYGYTF; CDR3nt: TGTGCCTGGAGTTTGGATTGGGAGCTGGGGCGAGCCGGCTATGGCTACACCTTC
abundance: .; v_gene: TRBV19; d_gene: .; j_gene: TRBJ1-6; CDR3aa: CASSTGDTHNSPLHF; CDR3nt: TGTGCCAGTAGTACGGGGGACACCCATAATTCACCCCTCCACTTT
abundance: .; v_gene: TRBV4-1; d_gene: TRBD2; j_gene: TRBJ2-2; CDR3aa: CASSQPSGGPRGELFF; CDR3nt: TGCGCCAGCAGCCAACCTAGCGGGGGTCCTAGGGGGGAGCTGTTTTTT
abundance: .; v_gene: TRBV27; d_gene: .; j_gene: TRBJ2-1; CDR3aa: CASSFGLRGSGNEQFF; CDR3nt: TGTGCCAGCAGTTTTGGGTTGCGGGGTTCCGGCAATGAGCAGTTCTTC
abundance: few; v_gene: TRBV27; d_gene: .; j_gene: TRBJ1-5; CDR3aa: CASRQSREGNQPQHF; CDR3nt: TGTGCCAGCAGACAGAGCAGGGAGGGCAATCAGCCCCAGCATTTT
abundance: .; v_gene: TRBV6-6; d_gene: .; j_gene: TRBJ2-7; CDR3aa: CASSRDTYEQYF; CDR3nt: TGTGCCAGCAGTCGGGACACCTACGAGCAGTACTTC
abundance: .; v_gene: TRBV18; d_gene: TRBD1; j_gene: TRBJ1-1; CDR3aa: CASSPGQGPNTEAFF; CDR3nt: TGTGCCAGCTCACCGGGACAGGGGCCGAACACTGAAGCTTTCTTT
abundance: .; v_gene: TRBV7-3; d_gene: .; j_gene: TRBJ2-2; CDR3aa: CASSLGLVGTGELFF; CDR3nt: TGTGCCAGCAGCTTAGGCCTAGTAGGCACCGGGGAGCTGTTTTTT
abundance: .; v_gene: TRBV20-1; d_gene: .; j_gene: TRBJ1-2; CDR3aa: CSASFGYGYTF; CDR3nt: TGCAGTGCCTCCTTTGGTTATGGCTACACCTTC
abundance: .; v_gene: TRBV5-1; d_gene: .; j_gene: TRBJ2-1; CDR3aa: CASSSLDANEQFF; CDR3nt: TGCGCCAGCAGCTCATTGGACGCTAATGAGCAGTTCTTC
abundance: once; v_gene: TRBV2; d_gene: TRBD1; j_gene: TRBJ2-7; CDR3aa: CASSPGRDRLYEQYF; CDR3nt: TGTGCCAGCAGTCCTGGCCGGGACAGGTTATACGAGCAGTACTTC
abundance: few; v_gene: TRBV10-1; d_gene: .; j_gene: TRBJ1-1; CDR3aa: CASSESRANTEAFF; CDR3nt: TGCGCCAGCAGTGAAAGCCGTGCGAACACTGAAGCTTTCTTT
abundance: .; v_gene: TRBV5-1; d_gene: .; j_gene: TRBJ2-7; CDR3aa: CASSLGTDVYEQYF; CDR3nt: TGCGCCAGCAGCTTGGGGACAGACGTCTACGAGCAGTACTTC
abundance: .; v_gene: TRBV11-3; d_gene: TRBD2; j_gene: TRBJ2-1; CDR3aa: CASSPRLAGGRGEQFF; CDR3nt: TGTGCCAGCAGCCCGAGACTAGCGGGGGGGCGGGGTGAGCAGTTCTTC
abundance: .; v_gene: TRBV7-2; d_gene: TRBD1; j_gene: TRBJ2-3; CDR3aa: CASSLARQGSEYF; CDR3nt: TGTGCCAGCAGCTTAGCGCGACAGGGGTCGGAGTATTTT
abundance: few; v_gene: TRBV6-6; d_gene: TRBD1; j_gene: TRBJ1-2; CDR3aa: CASSYSTGGYGYTF; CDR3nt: TGTGCCAGCAGTTACTCGACAGGGGGCTATGGCTACACCTTC
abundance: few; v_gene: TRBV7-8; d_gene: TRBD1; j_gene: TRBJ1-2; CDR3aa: CASSLRDRGSSYGYTF; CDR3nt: TGTGCCAGCAGCTTACGGGACAGGGGATCTTCCTATGGCTACACCTTC
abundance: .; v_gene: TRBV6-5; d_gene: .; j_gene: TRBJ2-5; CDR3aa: CASSVRGAKETQYF; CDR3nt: TGTGCCAGCAGTGTAAGGGGGGCAAAAGAGACCCAGTACTTC
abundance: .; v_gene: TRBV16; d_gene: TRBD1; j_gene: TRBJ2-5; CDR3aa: CASSHDRVWETQYF; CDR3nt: TGTGCCAGCAGCCACGACAGGGTTTGGGAGACCCAGTACTTC
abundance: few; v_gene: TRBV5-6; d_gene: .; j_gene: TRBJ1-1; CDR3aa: CASLQRVYNTEAFF; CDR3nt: TGTGCCAGCCTCCAGCGGGTATACAACACTGAAGCTTTCTTT
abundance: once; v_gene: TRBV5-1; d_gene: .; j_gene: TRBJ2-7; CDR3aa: CASSLAGSEQYF; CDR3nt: TGCGCCAGCAGCTTAGCTGGCTCCGAGCAGTACTTC
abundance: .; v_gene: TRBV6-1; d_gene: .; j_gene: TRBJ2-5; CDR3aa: CASTSHSLYQETQYF; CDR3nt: TGTGCCAGCACTTCCCACTCCTTGTACCAAGAGACCCAGTACTTC
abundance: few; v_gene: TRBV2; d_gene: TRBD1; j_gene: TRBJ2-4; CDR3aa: CASSETGDIQYF; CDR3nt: TGTGCCAGCAGCGAGACAGGGGACATTCAGTACTTC
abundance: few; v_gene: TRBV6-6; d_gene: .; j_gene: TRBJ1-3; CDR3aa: CASSPLGNTIYF; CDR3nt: TGTGCCAGCAGCCCCCTTGGAAACACCATATATTTT
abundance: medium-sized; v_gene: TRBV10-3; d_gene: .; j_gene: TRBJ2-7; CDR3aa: CAISEEGTGSYEQYF; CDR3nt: TGTGCCATCAGTGAGGAGGGGACCGGTTCCTACGAGCAGTACTTC
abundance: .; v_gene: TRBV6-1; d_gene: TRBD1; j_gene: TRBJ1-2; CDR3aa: CASNILGDRGLGYTF; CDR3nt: TGTGCCAGCAATATACTTGGGGACAGGGGGCTCGGCTACACCTTC
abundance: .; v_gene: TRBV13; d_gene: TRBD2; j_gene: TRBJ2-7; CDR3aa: CASSLWPYSGKSYEQYF; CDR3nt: TGTGCCAGCAGTCTTTGGCCTTATAGCGGGAAATCCTACGAGCAGTACTTC
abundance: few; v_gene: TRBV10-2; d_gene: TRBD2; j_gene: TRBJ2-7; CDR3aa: CASSKGTSGGYEQYF; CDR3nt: TGCGCCAGCAGTAAGGGGACTAGCGGGGGATACGAGCAGTACTTC
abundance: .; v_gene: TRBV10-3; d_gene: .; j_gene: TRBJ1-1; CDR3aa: CAISESGRGVTEAFF; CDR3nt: TGTGCCATCAGTGAGTCTGGCAGGGGTGTCACTGAAGCTTTCTTT
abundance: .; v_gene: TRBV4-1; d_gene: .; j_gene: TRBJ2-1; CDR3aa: CASSQAWAQSSYNEQFF; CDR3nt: TGCGCCAGCAGCCAAGCTTGGGCCCAGAGCTCCTACAATGAGCAGTTCTTC
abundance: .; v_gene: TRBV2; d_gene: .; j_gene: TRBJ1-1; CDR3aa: CASSEWITSTEAFF; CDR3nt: TGTGCCAGCAGTGAGTGGATTACGAGCACTGAAGCTTTCTTT
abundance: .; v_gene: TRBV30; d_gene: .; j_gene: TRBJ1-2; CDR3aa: CAWSVQTSPNYGYTF; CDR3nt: TGTGCCTGGAGTGTACAGACCTCTCCTAACTATGGCTACACCTTC
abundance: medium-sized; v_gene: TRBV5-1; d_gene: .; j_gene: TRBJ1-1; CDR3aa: CASSSTSGMNTEAFF; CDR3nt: TGCGCCAGCAGCTCTACATCGGGGATGAACACTGAAGCTTTCTTT